Presented here are 5 T cell receptor beta chains from one specimen sequenced in a study of regulatory T cells in long-lasting Graves disease. Sequencing libraries for TCR beta were prepared with iRepertoire HTBI primers and Arm-PCR of CDR3 regions. MiXCR, applied by TCRdb to the multiplex PCR reads, yields one record per CDR3 protein. In the table there are some 340,000 distinct CDR3 sequences, approximately 12% of which are singletons. As for time point: newly diagnosed GD, antithyroid drugs for less than 3 months. PBMCs were the source of the RNA used for TCR sequencing. These data were likewise used in another study, on T cells in Graves' hyperthyroidism and ophthalmopathy.

The sequencing here drew on peripheral blood mononuclear cells (PBMCs), taken at new diagnosis, from a patient treated with antithyroid drugs. The receptors were gathered from a woman younger than 35 with Graves disease.

This clonotype appeared many times. CDR3 in DNA: TGTGCCAGCAGCATCGGGACAGTGAACACTGAAGCTTTCTTT. Translation gives CASSIGTVNTEAFF. The chain has TRBV7-9 and TRBJ1-1, with 7 bases lining up with TRBD1. The ends lost 5 bases at V and 0 bases at J; junction bases unmatched: 3. Per germline, CDR1 SEHNR and CDR2 FQNEAQ (reference sequence). The CDR3 is made up of 14 amino acids.

This clonotype was detected many times. The chain combines TRBV6-5 with TRBJ1-1; D is ambiguous. CDR3 length equals 17 residues. Germline-derived CDR1 and CDR2 are MNHEY and SVGAGI. The ends were cut back, 2 bases at V and 3 bases at J, with 19 bases in the middle. CDR3 residues: CASSYPGFTYRDTEAFF. The CDR3 nucleotides read TGTGCCAGCAGTTACCCGGGATTCACGTATCGGGACACTGAAGCTTTCTTT.

This chain joins TRBV7-9 and TRBJ2-1; D possibly corresponds to TRBD2 (6 bases). Per germline, CDR1 SEHNR and CDR2 FQNEAQ (reference sequence). The CDR3 totals 16 residues. Trimming left V 5 bases short and J 8 bases short, with 22 bases between. CDR3 residues: CASSRDFSWPMDEQFF. CDR3 nucleotides: TGTGCCAGCAGCCGGGACTTCTCATGGCCTATGGATGAGCAGTTCTTC.

The gene calls are TRBV4-3 and TRBJ2-7, with 11 bases fitting TRBD1. The V segment lost 4 bases and the J segment 4 bases; nucleotides outside the gene matches: 15. This CDR3 comprises 18 residues. Per the germline V gene, CDR1 is LGHNA and CDR2 is YSLEER. The DNA for the CDR3 is TGCGCCAGCAGCCCCGAAGCACTCTGGGGACAGGGGGTTTACGAGCAGTACTTC. This sequence encodes CASSPEALWGQGVYEQYF.

This clonotype showed up just a few times. The CDR3 ends on some other residue instead of the conserved phenylalanine or tryptophan, so this is likely a read error. The DNA is omitted, as the CDR3 cannot be located on it reliably, and the CDR3 follows TCRdb's listing. The V gene is TRBV20-1, the J gene TRBJ2-1; the table calls TRBD1, which could not be checked here. Including both end residues, the CDR3 is 8 amino acids long. Germline loops: CDR1 DFQATT, CDR2 SNEGSKA (reference sequence). The CDR3 sequence is CSASRAGK.